What follows is one T cell receptor (beta chain) and its context. This entry belongs to a study of beta chain features in type 1 diabetes. A single heparinised blood sample, averaging roughly 0.11 L, was obtained per donor. Every bit of the isolated RNA underwent reverse transcription, so sequencing read expressed TCRB transcripts. Method: immunoSEQ multiplex PCR; TCRdb's copy keeps in-frame clones and lacks some. The data contain some 100,000 clones, 40% of them singletons. The sequence was obtained from a woman younger than 35 in good health. The material sequenced was stem cell memory CD4+ T cells from blood.

DNA of the CDR3: TGTGCCTGGAGGGGGTTGGGAAGCGGCGTCACCGGGGAGCTGTTTTTT. Its protein product is CAWRGLGSGVTGELFF. V is TRBV30 and J is TRBJ2-2; TRBD2 might be the D (5 bases). The CDR3 runs 16 residues. Trimming cost V 3 bases and J 4 bases, with 18 bases left between them. Germline CDR1 GTSNPN, CDR2 SVGIG (reference sequence).